Listed here is a single T cell receptor beta chain. The target antigen is unknown. Libraries were prepared by immunoSEQ multiplex PCR; TCRdb keeps only in-frame clonotypes and omits some of them. The sample has about 140,000 clones; about 90% are singletons. The sample comes from a study of T cell responses to AZD1222 COVID-19 vaccine. This CDR3 comprises 12 residues. Germline V gene lookup returns CDR1 SNHLY and CDR2 FYNNEI. Trimming cost V 7 bases and J 3 bases, with 7 bases left between them. General study findings and limits: Donors skewed white British and female; clonal diversity was possibly underestimated. Dominant at 160-218 and 743-854, vaccine-associated CD4 TCRs also spanned spike.

This sequence originates from an adult in good health. Sequencing used peripheral blood, obtained on day 0 of AZD1222 vaccination. The chain employs TRBV2 and TRBJ2-1, with D tentatively TRBD1 (6 bases). The DNA of the CDR3 is TGTGCCAGCACAGGGGACTACAATGAGCAGTTCTTC. This gives the protein CASTGDYNEQFF.